This T cell receptor beta chain was retrieved from a study of identical twins. MiXCR was run by TCRdb on the 5' RACE reads, yielding one entry per CDR3 protein. The sample shows under 900,000 distinct CDR3 sequences, 12% of them seen only once. These data are also associated with another study on yellow fever vaccine responses in identical twins. From that paper: Twins reportedly mounted vaccine T cell responses that seemed partly convergent, partly personalized.

The sequenced material came from PBMCs. The source of this sequence is a woman aged 18-30 years in good health.

This chain's CDR3 is CASSPQGAFTDTQYF. CDR3 DNA sequence: TGTGCCAGCAGCCCCCAGGGGGCCTTCACAGATACGCAGTATTTT. The chain links TRBV9 to TRBJ2-3, with 8 bases aligning to TRBD1. The CDR3 has 15 residues. Germline V CDR1 and CDR2: SGDLS, YYNGEE. With V trimmed by 4 bases and J by 2 bases, 6 bases remained unmatched.